This passage covers 19 T cell receptor beta chains from one sample sequenced in a study of PD-L1 blockade in urothelial cancer. As to time point: pretreatment peripheral blood. Clones were sequenced by immunoSEQ multiplex PCR, and TCRdb holds only the in-frame ones, with some missing. The data show tens of thousands of clones, around 81% seen once. The sequencing used PBMCs, collected around atezolizumab (anti-PD-L1) treatment. Every receptor here comes from a man in his sixties or seventies with urothelial cancer.

V and J are TRBV25-1 and TRBJ2-1; 7 bases agree with TRBD1. Trimming removed 3 bases from V and 0 bases from J; junction bases left unmatched: 5. The germline V gene has CDR1 MGHDK and CDR2 SYGVNS. CDR3 size: 16 residues. CDR3: CASSETTGSSYNEQFF. The CDR3, as DNA: TGTGCCAGCAGTGAGACGACAGGGAGCTCCTACAATGAGCAGTTCTTC.

The chain employs TRBV5-6 and TRBJ2-4; possibly TRBD2 for D (6 bases). The CDR3 loop spans 12 amino acids. V was cut by 5 bases and J by 9 bases, with 12 bases left in between. Germline V gene sequence: CDR1 SGHDT, CDR2 YYEEEE. This CDR3 reads CASSSGLTIQYF. In DNA form, the CDR3 reads TGTGCCAGCAGTTCGGGACTGACCATTCAGTACTTC.

The chain employs TRBV5-1 and TRBJ1-1; the D is unclear. The length of the CDR3 is 13 residues. Germline CDR1 reads SGHRS; CDR2 reads YFSETQ. The V end was cut by 4 bases, the J end by 5 bases, with 12 bases between. CDR3 bases: TGCGCCAGCAGCGGCGTGGGCGGGACTGAAGCTTTCTTT. Encoded protein: CASSGVGGTEAFF.

The chain employs TRBV5-5 and TRBJ2-1; D is perhaps TRBD2 (5 bases). The V gene's germline CDR1 is SGHKS and CDR2 YYEKEE (reference sequence). The germline V and J ends were trimmed by 1 base and 0 bases, with 11 bases remaining between them. The CDR3 length is 16 residues. The CDR3 region is CASSLQAASSYNEQFF. CDR3 nucleotides: TGTGCCAGCAGCTTGCAAGCGGCGAGCTCCTACAATGAGCAGTTCTTC.

Details on this clone: This CDR3 is also generated by other DNA sequences in the sample. This sequence joins TRBV18 and TRBJ1-3; 10 positions match TRBD1. Germline trimming cut 3 bases from V and 2 bases from J; bases unmatched to any gene: 1. Germline lookup yields CDR1 KGHSH and CDR2 LQKENI. This CDR3 region has 15 residues. CDR3 sequence: CASSPGTGAGNTIYF. CDR3 nucleotide sequence: TGTGCCAGCTCACCTGGGACAGGGGCTGGAAACACCATATATTTT.

The CDR3: CASSLSWAGKSEKLFF. For the CDR3, the DNA is TGTGCCAGCAGTTTATCTTGGGCCGGGAAGAGTGAAAAACTGTTTTTT. This chain connects TRBV27 to TRBJ1-4, with D hard to call. CDR1 and CDR2 (germline): MNHEY, SMNVEV (reference sequence). The V end was cut by 0 bases, the J end by 7 bases, with 15 bases between. This CDR3 has 16 amino acids.

This sequence joins TRBV30 and TRBJ2-3, with 10 bases that match TRBD2. Per the germline V gene, CDR1 is GTSNPN and CDR2 is SVGIG (reference sequence). The V and J ends lost 4 bases and 0 bases, in that order; junction bases with no gene match: 10. The CDR3 has 17 amino acids. The CDR3 DNA reads TGTGCCTGGACTACTGGAGCGGGAGGGCCTAGCACAGATACGCAGTATTTT. This codes for CAWTTGAGGPSTDTQYF.

As regards this clone: Compared with germline, one end of the junction differs, possibly owing to a read error. The rearrangement links TRBV7-7 to TRBJ2-7; 10 nucleotides line up with TRBD1. The CDR3 loop spans 13 amino acids. Germline V CDR1 and CDR2: SSHAT, FNYEAQ (reference sequence). CDR3 region: CASSPDRGYEQYF. DNA of the CDR3: TGTGCTAGCAGCCCGGACAGGGGGTACGAGCAGTACTTC.

CDR3 DNA: TGTGCCAGCAGTCCACGAGGGCAGGGGGCCTACGAGCAGTACTTC. It translates to CASSPRGQGAYEQYF. The chain couples TRBV6-6 to TRBJ2-7; 7 nucleotides agree with TRBD1. After removal of 5 bases from V and 2 bases from J, the junction contained 9 bases not matched to a gene. Germline CDR1 and CDR2: MNHNY and SVGAGI (reference sequence). This CDR3 has 15 residues.

The chain couples TRBV15 to TRBJ1-5, with D perhaps TRBD1 (5 bases). Germline V gives CDR1 LNHNV, CDR2 YYDKDF (reference sequence). Trimming cost V 1 base and J 2 bases, with 6 bases left between them. The CDR3 contains 14 residues. The CDR3, as DNA: TGTGCCACCAGCAGAGGGGGGGGCAATCAGCCCCAGCATTTT. Translating gives CATSRGGGNQPQHF.

The chain recombines TRBV7-2 with TRBJ2-7; 10 bases line up with TRBD2. CDR1 and CDR2 (germline): SGHTA, FQGNSA. With V trimmed by 4 bases and J by 4 bases, 7 bases remained unmatched. CDR3 size: 15 residues. Here the CDR3 DNA reads TGTGCCAGCAGCTGGAAGGGGACTAGCGATTACGAGCAGTACTTC. This gives the protein CASSWKGTSDYEQYF. Based on the CDR3 plus reference TRBV7-2 and TRBJ2-7, the full variable domain is GAGVSQSPSNKVTEKGKDVELRCDPISGHTALYWYRQSLGQGLEFLIYFQGNSAPDKSGLPSDRFSAERTGGSVSTLTIQRTQQEDSAVYLCASSWKGTSDYEQYFGPGTRLTVT.

This chain joins TRBV19 and TRBJ2-7; 8 bases align to TRBD1. Germline V gives CDR1 LNHDA, CDR2 SQIVND (reference sequence). Unmatched junction bases numbered 9, after V lost 4 bases and J lost 7 bases. This CDR3 region has 14 residues. The CDR3 DNA follows: TGTGCCAGTAGTACCGGACAGGGACGTCGGGAGCAGTACTTC. Protein sequence: CASSTGQGRREQYF.

The rearrangement links TRBV19 to TRBJ2-3; the D gene is possibly TRBD2 (5 bases). The CDR3 extends over 17 amino acids. V lost 0 bases to trimming and J lost 3 bases, with 16 bases between them. Germline CDR1 reads LNHDA; CDR2 reads SQIVND (reference sequence). CDR3 bases: TGTGCCAGTAGTATAGAAGGAGGCAACGGTAATACAGATACGCAGTATTTT. Protein: CASSIEGGNGNTDTQYF.

The chain couples TRBV2 to TRBJ2-5; 10 bases agree with TRBD2. With V trimmed by 6 bases and J by 5 bases, 21 bases remained unmatched. The CDR3 consists of 19 residues. Looked up from germline, CDR1 is SNHLY and CDR2 is FYNNEI. CDR3 amino acids: CASSLNRGRAGGPRETQYF. The CDR3 DNA reads as TGTGCCAGCAGCTTAAACAGGGGTCGAGCGGGAGGGCCTCGGGAGACCCAGTACTTC.

The CDR3 loop reads CASSVTGRYYGYTF. DNA for the CDR3: TGTGCCAGCAGTGTAACAGGGCGCTATTATGGCTACACCTTC. The chain couples TRBV27 to TRBJ1-2; TRBD1 is a possible D gene (6 bases). This CDR3 comprises 14 residues. Trimming pared 5 bases from V and 5 bases from J, leaving 15 bases between. Per the germline V gene, CDR1 is MNHEY and CDR2 is SMNVEV (reference sequence).

The chain is built from TRBV25-1 and TRBJ2-2; a weak D match, TRBD1 (6 bases). CDR1 and CDR2 (germline): MGHDK, SYGVNS. V was cut by 7 bases and J by 4 bases, with 13 bases left in between. The CDR3 has 14 amino acids. CDR3 sequence reads: CASKPGAATGELFF. The CDR3 DNA reads TGTGCCAGCAAACCAGGGGCGGCCACCGGGGAGCTGTTTTTT.

The chain's CDR3 is CASRLPRDKSYEQYF. DNA of the CDR3: TGTGCAAGTCGCTTGCCCCGGGACAAGTCCTACGAGCAGTACTTC. V usage is TRBV12-2 and J usage is TRBJ2-7; TRBD1 is taken as the D call from the table, unchecked against the DNA. TRBV12-2 is recorded as a pseudogene. The CDR3 sequence is 15 residues long.

This sequence joins TRBV6-1 and TRBJ2-2; 7 bases are a match to TRBD1. With V trimmed by 6 bases and J by 0 bases, 1 base remained unmatched. The germline V gene has CDR1 MNHNS and CDR2 SASEGT. The CDR3 extends over 14 amino acids. CDR3 DNA sequence: TGTGCCAGCAGGGGACAGACGAACACCGGGGAGCTGTTTTTT. Encoded protein: CASRGQTNTGELFF.

The genes are TRBV5-1 and TRBJ2-7, with TRBD1 identical over 8 bases. Germline lookup yields CDR1 SGHRS and CDR2 YFSETQ. V lost 2 bases and J lost 4; bases outside the gene matches: 5. The CDR3 loop spans 14 amino acids. CDR3 nucleotides: TGCGCCAGCAGCTTCTGGAGACAGGGGTACGAGCAGTACTTC. It translates to CASSFWRQGYEQYF.